This TCR beta chain was captured in a study of T cells in Graves' hyperthyroidism and ophthalmopathy. General study points: Classification by a 13 V-J model distinguished ophthalmopathy from stable hyperthyroidism.

The TCR beta CDR3 regions underwent amplification using RNA transcripts as the source. The HTBI set primed first-round TCR CDR3 RT-PCR. TCRdb used MiXCR to reprocess the multiplex PCR reads, holding one entry per CDR3 protein. The data contain fewer than 350,000 distinct CDR3 sequences, roughly 15% of them singletons. After removal of 6 bases from V and 6 bases from J, the junction contained 6 bases not matched to a gene. CDR3 size: 13 residues. Germline CDR1 reads MNHEY; CDR2 reads SVGEGT. This clonotype was counted many times. Its specificity is not known. Patients aged 18 to 65 had newly diagnosed hyperthyroidism lasting under 2 months.

The source is a woman aged 40 to 50 with Graves' hyperthyroidism. This rearrangement joins TRBV6-2 or TRBV6-3 to TRBJ2-7; 9 bases agree with TRBD1. Source material: blood. Here the CDR3 reads CASSLGTGSEQYF. The DNA of the CDR3 is TGTGCCAGCAGCCTCGGGACAGGGAGCGAGCAGTACTTC.